This T cell receptor (beta chain) emerged from a study of blood T cells in healthy people across ages. A second PCR of roughly 7 to 11 cycles used a sample-barcoded 5' primer and a J-beta primer mix. Individual samples furnished no less than 2.5 million CDR3-containing paired-end reads apiece. TCRdb re-called the 5' RACE reads through MiXCR, storing one row per CDR3 protein. The sample has about 930,000 distinct CDR3 sequences; roughly 29% are singletons. The CDR3 sequence is 14 residues long. Germline CDR1 and CDR2: SQVTM and ANQGSEA. The authors isolated at least 7 million PBMCs per sample. The authors extracted at least 6 micrograms of total RNA per sample. On this clonotype: A much larger clonotype is one base distant, so this may be a read error.

These data were also reused for a study on T cells of mothers and their children.

Sequencing used blood. The sequence came from a woman in her thirties or forties in good health. V gene TRBV29-1 combines with J gene TRBJ1-2; tentative D call: TRBD1 (6 bases). The CDR3 DNA follows: TGCAGTTATACGGTGGTCGGGGAGGGACAAGACTACACCTTC. Residues: CSYTVVGEGQDYTF.